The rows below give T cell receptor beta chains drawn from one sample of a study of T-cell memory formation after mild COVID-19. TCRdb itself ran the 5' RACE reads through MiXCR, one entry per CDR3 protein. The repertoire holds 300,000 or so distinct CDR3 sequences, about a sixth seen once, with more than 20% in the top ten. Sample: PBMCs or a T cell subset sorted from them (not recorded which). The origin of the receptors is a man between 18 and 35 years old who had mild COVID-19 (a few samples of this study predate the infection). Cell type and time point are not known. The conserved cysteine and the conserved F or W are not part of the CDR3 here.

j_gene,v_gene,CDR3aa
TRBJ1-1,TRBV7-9,ASSLVLGEAF
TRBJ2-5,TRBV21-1,ASSKPLGETQY
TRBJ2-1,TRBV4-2,ASSRVGRGIYNEQF
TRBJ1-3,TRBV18,ASSQIAGTESSGNTIY
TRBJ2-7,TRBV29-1,SVVLSLSSYEQY
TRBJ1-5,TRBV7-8,ASSQEMEQPQH
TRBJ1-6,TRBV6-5,ASTFLWGNNSPLH
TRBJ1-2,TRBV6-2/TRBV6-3,ASSYNRVWDGYT
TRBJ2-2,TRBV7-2,ANPSRATTGELF
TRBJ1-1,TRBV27,ASSPRQGVTEAF
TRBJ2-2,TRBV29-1,SVNRDPDTGELF
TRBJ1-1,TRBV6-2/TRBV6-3,ASGQGPWTEAF
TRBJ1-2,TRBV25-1,ASSDVENRPGYT
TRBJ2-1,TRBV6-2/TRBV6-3,ASSFPKGNEQF
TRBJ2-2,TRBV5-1,ASSFPQGGTGELF
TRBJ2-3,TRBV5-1,ASSLAVAGDTDTQY
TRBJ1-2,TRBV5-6,ASSLMGLRGYT
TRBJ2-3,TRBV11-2,ASSLRPGKDTQY